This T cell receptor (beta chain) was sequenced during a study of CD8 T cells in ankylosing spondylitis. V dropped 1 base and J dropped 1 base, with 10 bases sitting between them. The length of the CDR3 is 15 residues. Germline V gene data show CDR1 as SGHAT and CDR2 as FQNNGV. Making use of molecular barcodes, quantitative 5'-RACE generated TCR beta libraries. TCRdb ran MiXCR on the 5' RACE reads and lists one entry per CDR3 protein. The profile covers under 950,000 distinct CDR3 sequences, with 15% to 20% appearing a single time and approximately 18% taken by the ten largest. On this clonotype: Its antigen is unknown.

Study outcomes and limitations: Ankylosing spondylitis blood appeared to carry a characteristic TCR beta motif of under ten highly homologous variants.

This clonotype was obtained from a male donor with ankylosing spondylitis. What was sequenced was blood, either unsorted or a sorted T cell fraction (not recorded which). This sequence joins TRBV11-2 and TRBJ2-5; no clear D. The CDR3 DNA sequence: TGTGCCAGCAGCTTAGGTGCGCCCTTCCAAGAGACCCAGTACTTC. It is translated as CASSLGAPFQETQYF.